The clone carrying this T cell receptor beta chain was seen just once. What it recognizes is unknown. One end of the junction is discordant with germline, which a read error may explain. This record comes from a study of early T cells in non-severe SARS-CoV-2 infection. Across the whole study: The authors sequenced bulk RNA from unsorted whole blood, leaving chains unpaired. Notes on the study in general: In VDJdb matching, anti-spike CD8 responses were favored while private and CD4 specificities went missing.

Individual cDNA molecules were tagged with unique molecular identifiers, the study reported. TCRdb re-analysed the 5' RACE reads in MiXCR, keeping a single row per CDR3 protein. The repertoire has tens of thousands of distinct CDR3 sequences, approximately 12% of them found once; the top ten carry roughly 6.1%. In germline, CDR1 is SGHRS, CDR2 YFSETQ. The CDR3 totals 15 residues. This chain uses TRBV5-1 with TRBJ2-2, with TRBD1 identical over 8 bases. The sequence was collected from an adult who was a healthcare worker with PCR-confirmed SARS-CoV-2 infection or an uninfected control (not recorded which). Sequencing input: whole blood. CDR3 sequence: CASSLGQGNAGELFF. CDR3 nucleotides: TGCGCCAGCAGCTTGGGACAGGGGAACGCCGGGGAGCTGTTTTTT. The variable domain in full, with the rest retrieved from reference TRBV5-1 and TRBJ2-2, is KAGVTQTPRYLIKTRGQQVTLSCSPISGHRSVSWYQQTPGQGLQFLFEYFSETQRNKGNFPGRFSGRQFSNSRSEMNVSTLELGDSALYLCASSLGQGNAGELFFGEGSRLTVL.